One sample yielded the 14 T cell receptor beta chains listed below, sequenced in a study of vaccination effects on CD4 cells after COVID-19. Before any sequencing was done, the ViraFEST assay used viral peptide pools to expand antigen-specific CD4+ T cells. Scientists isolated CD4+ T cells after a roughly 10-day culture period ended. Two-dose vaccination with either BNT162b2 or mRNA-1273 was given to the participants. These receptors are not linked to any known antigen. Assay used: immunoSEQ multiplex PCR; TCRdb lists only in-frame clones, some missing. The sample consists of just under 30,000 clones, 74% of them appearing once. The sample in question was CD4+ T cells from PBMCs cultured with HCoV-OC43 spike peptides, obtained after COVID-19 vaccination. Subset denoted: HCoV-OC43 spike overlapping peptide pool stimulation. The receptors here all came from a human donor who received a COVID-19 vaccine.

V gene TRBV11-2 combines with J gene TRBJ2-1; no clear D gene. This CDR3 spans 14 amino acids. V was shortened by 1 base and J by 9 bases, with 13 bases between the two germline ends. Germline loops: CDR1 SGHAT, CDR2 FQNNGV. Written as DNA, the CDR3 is TGTGCCAGCAGCTTAGCCGCTACAGTCGGTGAGCAGTTCTTC. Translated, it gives CASSLAATVGEQFF.

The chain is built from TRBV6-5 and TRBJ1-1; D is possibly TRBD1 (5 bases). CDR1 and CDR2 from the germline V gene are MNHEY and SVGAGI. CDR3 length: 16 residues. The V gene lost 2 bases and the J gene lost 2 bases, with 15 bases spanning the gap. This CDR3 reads CASSYGTRSSNTEAFF. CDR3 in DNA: TGTGCCAGCAGTTACGGGACCCGGTCTTCCAACACTGAAGCTTTCTTT.

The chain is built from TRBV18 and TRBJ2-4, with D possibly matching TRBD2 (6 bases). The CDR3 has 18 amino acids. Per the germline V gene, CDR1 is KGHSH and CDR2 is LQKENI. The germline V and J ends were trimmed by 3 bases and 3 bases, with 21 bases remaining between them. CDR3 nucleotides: TGTGCCAGCTCACCCCGGTCATCGCGGGATGGAGGCAAAAACATTCAGTACTTC. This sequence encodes CASSPRSSRDGGKNIQYF.

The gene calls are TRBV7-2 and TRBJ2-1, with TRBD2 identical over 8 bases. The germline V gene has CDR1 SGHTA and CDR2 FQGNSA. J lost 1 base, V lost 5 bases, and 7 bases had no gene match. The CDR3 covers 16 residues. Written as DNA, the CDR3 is TGTGCCAGCAGCATCACTAGCGGAGTGTCCTACAATGAGCAGTTCTTC. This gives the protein CASSITSGVSYNEQFF.

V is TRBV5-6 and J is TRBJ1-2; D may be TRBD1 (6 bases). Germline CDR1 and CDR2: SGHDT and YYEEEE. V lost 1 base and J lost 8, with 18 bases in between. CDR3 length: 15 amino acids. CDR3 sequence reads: CASSLSGGSQGGYTF. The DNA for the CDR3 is TGTGCCAGCAGCTTGTCGGGCGGCAGCCAGGGGGGCTACACCTTC.

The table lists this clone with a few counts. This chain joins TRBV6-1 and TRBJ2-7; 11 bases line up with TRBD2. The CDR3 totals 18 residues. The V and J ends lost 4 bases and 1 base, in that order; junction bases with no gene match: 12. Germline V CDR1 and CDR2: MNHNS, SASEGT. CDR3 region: CASSGTGTSGGGSYEQYF. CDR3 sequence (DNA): TGTGCCAGCAGTGGCACCGGGACTAGCGGCGGCGGTTCCTACGAGCAGTACTTC.

The CDR3 loop is CASSIQGGAPYYGYTF. CDR3 DNA sequence: TGTGCCAGTAGTATCCAAGGGGGCGCCCCCTACTATGGCTACACCTTC. J is TRBJ1-2 and V is TRBV19; 7 bases are shared with TRBD1. V was clipped by 3 bases and J by 3 bases; unmatched bases: 10. In germline, CDR1 is LNHDA, CDR2 SQIVND (reference sequence). CDR3 length: 16 amino acids.

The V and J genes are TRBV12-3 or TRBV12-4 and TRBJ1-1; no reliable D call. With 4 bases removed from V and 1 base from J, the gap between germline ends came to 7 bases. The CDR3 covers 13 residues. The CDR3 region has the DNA TGTGCCAGCAGTTCCATCAAGAACACTGAAGCTTTCTTT. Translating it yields CASSSIKNTEAFF.

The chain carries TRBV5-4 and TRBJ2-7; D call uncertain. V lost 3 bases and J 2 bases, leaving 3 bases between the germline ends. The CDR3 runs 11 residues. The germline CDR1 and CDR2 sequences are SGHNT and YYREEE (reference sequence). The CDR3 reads CASSSTYEQYF. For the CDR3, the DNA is TGTGCCAGCAGCTCAACCTACGAGCAGTACTTC.

CDR3 sequence reads: CASSLSGVADTQYF. The CDR3 coding sequence is TGTGCCAGCAGCTTATCAGGGGTGGCAGATACGCAGTATTTT. This chain uses TRBV11-1 with TRBJ2-3, with D possibly matching TRBD1 (6 bases). V lost 2 bases, J lost 4 bases, and 10 bases lay in between. This CDR3 is built from 14 residues. Germline V gene data show CDR1 as SGHAT and CDR2 as FQDESV (reference sequence). Full variable domain (rest looked up from reference TRBV11-1 and TRBJ2-3): EAEVAQSPRYKITEKSQAVAFWCDPISGHATLYWYRQILGQGPELLVQFQDESVVDDSQLPKDRFSAERLKGVDSTLKIQPAELGDSAMYLCASSLSGVADTQYFGPGTRLTVL.

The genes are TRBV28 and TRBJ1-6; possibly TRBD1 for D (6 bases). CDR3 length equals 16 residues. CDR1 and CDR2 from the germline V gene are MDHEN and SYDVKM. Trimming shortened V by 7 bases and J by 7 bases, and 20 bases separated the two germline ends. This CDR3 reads CASINPGVEKNSPLHF. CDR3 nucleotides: TGTGCCAGCATCAATCCAGGGGTAGAGAAGAATTCACCCCTCCACTTT.

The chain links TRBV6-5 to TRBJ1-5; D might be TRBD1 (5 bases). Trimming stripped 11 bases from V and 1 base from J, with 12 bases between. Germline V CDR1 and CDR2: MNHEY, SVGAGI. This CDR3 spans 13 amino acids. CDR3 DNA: TGTGCCTCTGGGGCCCTAAGCAATCAGCCCCAGCATTTT. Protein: CASGALSNQPQHF.

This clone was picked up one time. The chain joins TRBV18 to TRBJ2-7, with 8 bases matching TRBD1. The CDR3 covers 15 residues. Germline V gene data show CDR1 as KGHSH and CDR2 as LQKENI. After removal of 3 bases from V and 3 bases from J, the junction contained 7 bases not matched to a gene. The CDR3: CASSPSTGAGYEQYF. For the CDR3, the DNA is TGTGCCAGCTCACCCTCGACAGGGGCTGGCTACGAGCAGTACTTC.

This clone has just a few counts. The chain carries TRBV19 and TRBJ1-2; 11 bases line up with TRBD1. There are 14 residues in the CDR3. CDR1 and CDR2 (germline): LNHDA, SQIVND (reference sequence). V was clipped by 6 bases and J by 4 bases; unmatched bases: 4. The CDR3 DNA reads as TGTGCCAGTAGGAGGACAGGGGGCGCCTATGGCTACACCTTC. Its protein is CASRRTGGAYGYTF. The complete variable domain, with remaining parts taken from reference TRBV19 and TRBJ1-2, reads DGGITQSPKYLFRKEGQNVTLSCEQNLNHDAMYWYRQDPGQGLRLIYYSQIVNDFQKGDIAEGYSVSREKKESFPLTVTSAQKNPTAFYLCASRRTGGAYGYTFGSGTRLTVV.